These T cell receptor beta chains were read from a single sample in a study of T cell responses to AZD1222 COVID-19 vaccine. Clones were sequenced by immunoSEQ multiplex PCR, and TCRdb holds only the in-frame ones, with some missing. The table has roughly 66,000 clones, roughly 89% seen once. This specimen was peripheral blood, taken on day 0 of AZD1222 vaccination. The receptors originated from an adult in good health. Each CDR3 is given with its conserved first and last residue. The order of the fields is J gene, V gene, clone size, D gene, CDR3 protein, CDR3 DNA. The D gene is left open where the match is weak. The listing skips clone size in some rows; elsewhere it reads once, few, many or a size class.

TRBJ1-5 | TRBV18 | - | - | CASSPNIFQYSNQPQHF | TGTGCCAGCTCACCAAACATATTCCAATATAGCAATCAGCCCCAGCATTTT
TRBJ2-7 | TRBV4-1 | few | - | CASSQGWGAKGYEQYF | TGCGCCAGCAGCCAAGGCTGGGGGGCTAAAGGCTACGAGCAGTACTTC
TRBJ2-2 | TRBV28 | - | TRBD2 | CASSPGTRTGGELFF | TGTGCCAGCAGCCCCGGGACTAGGACCGGCGGGGAGCTGTTTTTT
TRBJ2-7 | TRBV10-3 | - | - | CAITPDTANEQYF | TGTGCCATCACTCCCGACACCGCCAACGAGCAGTACTTC
TRBJ1-5 | TRBV2 | - | - | CASSDWADYSNQPQHF | TGTGCCAGCAGTGATTGGGCAGACTATAGCAATCAGCCCCAGCATTTT
TRBJ1-2 | TRBV19 | - | - | CASSTGGDPGYTF | TGTGCCAGTAGTACGGGAGGGGACCCTGGCTACACCTTC
TRBJ2-1 | TRBV3-1/TRBV3-2 | once | - | CASSRGTGEQFF | TGTGCCAGCAGCCGCGGGACGGGTGAGCAGTTCTTC
TRBJ2-7 | TRBV21-1 | - | - | CASSKGFGQGKSDEQYF | TGTGCCAGCAGCAAAGGCTTCGGACAGGGGAAGTCCGACGAGCAGTACTTC
TRBJ1-2 | TRBV16 | - | TRBD1 | CASSQEGQGAGGYTF | TGTGCCAGCAGCCAAGAGGGACAGGGGGCTGGGGGCTACACCTTC
TRBJ1-2 | TRBV7-2 | - | - | CASSLAGRGYTF | TGTGCCAGCAGCTTAGCAGGGAGAGGCTACACCTTC
TRBJ2-7 | TRBV19 | - | TRBD1 | CASSIRDSYEQYF | TGTGCCAGTAGTATCCGGGACAGCTACGAGCAGTACTTC
TRBJ1-2 | TRBV19 | - | TRBD1 | CASSTGQGFGYTF | TGTGCCAGTAGTACCGGACAGGGCTTTGGCTACACCTTC
TRBJ2-1 | TRBV5-1 | - | TRBD2 | CASSGGRGASTYNEQFF | TGCGCCAGCAGCGGCGGGAGGGGCGCCTCAACCTACAATGAGCAGTTCTTC
TRBJ1-2 | TRBV5-8 | - | - | CASRLEYGYTF | TGTGCCAGCAGGCTAGAATATGGCTACACCTTC
TRBJ2-2 | TRBV5-1 | - | - | CASSLEGRSPRELFF | TGCGCCAGCAGCTTGGAGGGCAGGTCCCCGAGGGAGCTGTTTTTT
TRBJ2-2 | TRBV28 | - | - | CATQGGTGELFF | TGTGCCACACAGGGTGGCACCGGGGAGCTGTTTTTT
TRBJ2-2 | TRBV2 | - | TRBD2 | CASKGRRGITGELFF | TGTGCCAGCAAAGGACGGCGGGGGATCACCGGGGAGCTGTTTTTT
TRBJ2-1 | TRBV5-1 | - | TRBD2 | CASSPGLAGINEQFF | TGCGCCAGCAGCCCGGGACTAGCGGGGATCAATGAGCAGTTCTTC
TRBJ2-7 | TRBV9 | - | - | CASSVGSGNRQYF | TGTGCCAGCAGCGTAGGGAGTGGAAATAGGCAGTACTTC
TRBJ1-6 | TRBV5-1 | - | TRBD1 | CASSLMGQGERSPLHF | TGCGCCAGCAGCTTAATGGGACAGGGGGAACGATCACCCCTCCACTTT
TRBJ1-4 | TRBV5-1 | - | TRBD1 | CAKGQGGNLATNEKLFF | TGCGCCAAAGGACAGGGCGGAAACCTTGCAACTAATGAAAAACTGTTTTTT
TRBJ1-2 | TRBV6-5 | - | - | CASSYGASYGYTF | TGTGCCAGCAGTTACGGGGCCTCCTATGGCTACACCTTC
TRBJ1-1 | TRBV5-4 | - | - | CASRVNVGTEAFF | TGTGCCAGCAGGGTGAATGTGGGCACTGAAGCTTTCTTT
TRBJ1-1 | TRBV19 | - | - | CATQRGGQDTEAFF | TGTGCCACCCAAAGGGGGGGGCAGGACACTGAAGCTTTCTTT
TRBJ2-1 | TRBV7-9 | once | - | CASSPGLLSSYNEQFF | TGTGCCAGCAGCCCGGGACTTCTAAGCTCCTACAATGAGCAGTTCTTC
TRBJ2-1 | TRBV28 | - | - | CASSSGAYNEQFF | TGTGCCAGCAGCTCAGGGGCGTACAATGAGCAGTTCTTC
TRBJ2-2 | TRBV10-1 | - | - | CASPPGELFF | TGCGCCAGCCCGCCCGGGGAGCTGTTTTTT
TRBJ1-1 | TRBV7-9 | - | TRBD1 | CASSLSRQGAQQTEAFF | TGTGCCAGCAGCTTGAGTCGACAGGGGGCGCAGCAGACTGAAGCTTTCTTT
TRBJ2-5 | TRBV19 | - | - | CASSLGSYQETQYF | TGTGCCAGTAGTCTCGGTTCGTACCAAGAGACCCAGTACTTC
TRBJ2-3 | TRBV4-1 | - | TRBD2 | CASSQAVGTGRTDTQYF | TGCGCCAGCAGCCAAGCAGTAGGTACCGGGAGGACAGATACGCAGTATTTT
TRBJ2-1 | TRBV11-2 | - | - | CASTHEVGGDNEQFF | TGTGCCAGCACCCACGAGGTGGGGGGCGACAATGAGCAGTTCTTC
TRBJ1-1 | TRBV12-3/TRBV12-4 | - | - | CASSWNTEAFF | TGTGCCAGCAGTTGGAACACTGAAGCTTTCTTT
TRBJ2-5 | TRBV11-2 | once | - | CASSLQGRGETQYF | TGTGCCAGCAGCTTACAAGGGCGCGGAGAGACCCAGTACTTC
TRBJ2-1 | TRBV4-1 | few | TRBD1 | CASSLRTGVGNEQFF | TGCGCCAGCAGCCTGAGGACAGGGGTGGGCAATGAGCAGTTCTTC
TRBJ2-5 | TRBV6-6 | - | - | CASTTTPLYETETQYF | TGTGCCAGCACCACCACCCCCCTCTACGAGACGGAGACCCAGTACTTC
TRBJ2-1 | TRBV19 | - | - | CASSMLVGKQFF | TGTGCCAGTAGTATGTTGGTGGGCAAGCAGTTCTTC
TRBJ2-7 | TRBV5-4 | - | - | CASSSLRTPYEQYF | TGTGCCAGCAGCTCGCTCCGGACACCCTACGAGCAGTACTTC
TRBJ1-2 | TRBV6-5 | - | TRBD1 | CASSYSDRGYGYTF | TGTGCCAGCAGTTACTCGGACAGGGGGTATGGCTACACCTTC
TRBJ1-2 | TRBV11-2 | - | - | CASSLERAVRDYGYTF | TGTGCCAGCAGCTTAGAAAGGGCGGTTCGGGACTATGGCTACACCTTC
TRBJ1-2 | TRBV5-5 | - | - | CASSSNRPGYTF | TGTGCCAGCAGCTCGAATCGACCGGGCTACACCTTC
TRBJ2-1 | TRBV9 | - | TRBD2 | CASSPRGDPGNEQFF | TGTGCCAGCAGCCCCCGGGGGGACCCAGGGAATGAGCAGTTCTTC
TRBJ1-6 | TRBV5-6 | - | TRBD1 | CASSPWGQGGSPLHF | TGTGCCAGCAGCCCGTGGGGGCAGGGGGGTTCACCCCTCCACTTT
TRBJ1-1 | TRBV30 | - | - | CAWLSREETEAFF | TGTGCCTGGCTTTCGAGGGAGGAAACTGAAGCTTTCTTT
TRBJ2-7 | TRBV4-1 | - | TRBD1 | CASSLRQGPIYEQYF | TGCGCCAGCAGCCTCAGACAGGGGCCTATCTACGAGCAGTACTTC
TRBJ1-2 | TRBV5-8 | - | - | CASRSRDTSFYGYTF | TGTGCCAGCCGCTCTCGGGACACCTCTTTCTATGGCTACACCTTC
TRBJ2-1 | TRBV4-1 | few | TRBD1 | CASSHGKGAISYNEQFF | TGCGCCAGCAGCCATGGTAAGGGGGCGATTTCCTACAATGAGCAGTTCTTC